The present T cell receptor (beta chain) was sequenced within a study of human T cells and chemical hapten exposure listed by TCRdb under 2021. With respect to the entire study: For sensitization, 2% DPC in acetone was applied to a roughly 2 cm by roughly 2 cm area of upper inner arm skin. Patients additionally received weekly therapeutic DPC doses to the scalp throughout the roughly 25-week study period. Patch tests used Finn chambers with 0.01% DPC on the upper back, scored after 6 days by International Contact Dermatitis Research Group standards. Alopecia areata with under or over 50% scalp involvement, alopecia totalis and alopecia universalis were represented in the patient cohort, which was mostly female. Libraries were combined into a pool for sequencing, and differences in TCR yield between samples came mainly from small differences in library volumes within the pool. The study tracked peripheral blood TCR repertoire changes in vivo during primary and secondary sensitization to the hapten diphenylcyclopropenone (DPC) in alopecia patients. Patient blood was sampled pre-sensitization (week 0) and at 2, 6 and about 24 weeks after DPC sensitization. Blood for TCR sequencing was provided by twenty-nine alopecia patients at one to four time points (pre-sensitization, 2, 6 and 24 weeks). The paper's findings and limits, for the study overall: Repeated subsampling changed both the strength of the expansion versus patch-test correlation and the threshold at which the correlation became significant. A positive correlation was found between the number of PT1 expanded TCRs and patch test score, with significance reached at thresholds 8, 16 and 32 but not 4. DPC sensitization did not change how many TCRs were above 1 in 1000 frequency, and no evidence was found of alterations in global repertoire structure. All patients had alopecia, a presumed autoimmune disease, so their immune response might differ from that of healthy individuals. Expanded TCRs formed significantly more large CDR3 similarity clusters than pre-sensitization or healthy control sets, consistent with antigen-driven responses.

CDR1 and CDR2 were assigned from the germline V gene as SGHRS and YFSETQ. From cysteine to phenylalanine, the CDR3 is 16 amino acids long. The only DNA kept is the CDR3, 48 bases in frame from the first base. V loses 0 bases of germline sequence and J loses 1 base, and the interval between the two ends is 13 bases. Receptors were amplified or captured by RACE. Sequenced using a NextSeq 500. During library preparation, unique molecular identifiers were attached to individual cDNA molecules so that TCRs could be counted quantitatively and reproducibly. From each blood RNA sample, both TCR alpha and TCR beta chains were sequenced. On the study's bioinformatics: The median number of TCRs per sample was over 85,000, ranging from about 23,224 to 750,000. The Decombinator software suite was used to annotate V, J and CDR3 in the TCR reads. Every sample was subsampled to the same number of TCRs (28,000) for the PS versus PT1 abundance plots. TCRs were defined as expanded if absent before sensitization and observed at least eight times at the 2-week time point. TCRdb cleaned the public reads at Q25 with fastp, built clones with MiXCR and kept in-frame beta chains. Each record represents a unique CDR3 protein, reported with the most common genes and DNA among its rows. The V and J calls and clone size come from TCRdb's table, not from the authors' own analysis. The table for this sample lists tens of thousands of distinct CDR3 sequences; 6.6% of them were counted only once. The ten most abundant clones make up 1.3% of the sample.

There are many counts of this clonotype. Its antigen is still unknown. There are no base qualities to consult, and no much larger clone falls within one base. This specimen's time point label, per the study, means: patch test 2, 6 weeks after DPC sensitization. The treatment or condition label corresponds to: therapeutic diphenylcyclopropenone sensitization with weekly scalp DPC. Blood at each patch-test visit was drawn before the patch test was applied. Patients were considered eligible if aged 18 to 70, diagnosed with alopecia and deemed suitable for DPC therapy, and patients were excluded if pregnant. Total RNA was extracted from unfractionated whole blood collected in Tempus Blood RNA tubes.

The TCR was taken from a woman in her twenties or thirties with alopecia areata. Some clones in this sample may be carry-over from other donors' samples. The source was whole blood, collected in connection with sensitization to the hapten diphenylcyclopropenone (DPC). The chain is assembled from TRBV5-1 and TRBJ1-1, with the D gene not clear enough to name. CDR3 sequence: CASSLGASQANTEAFF. The DNA sequence is TGCGCCAGCAGCTTGGGTGCCAGTCAAGCGAACACTGAAGCTTTCTTT.